Detailed here is one T cell receptor beta chain. Its target is unknown. PCR employed 60 Vbeta and 13 Jbeta primers. Method: immunoSEQ multiplex PCR; TCRdb's copy keeps in-frame clones and lacks some. The table includes 65,000 to 90,000 clones, about 70% detected once. The CDR3 is 13 residues long. Germline loops: CDR1 SGDLS, CDR2 YYNGEE. The data are from a study of cytomegalovirus exposure and HLA in healthy donors. General observations from the study: It is likely that the observed cluster of highly shared sequence variants was a sequencing artifact.

The specimen sequenced was PBMCs. The receptor was isolated from a man aged 40-49 years in good health and CMV-seronegative. The chain employs TRBV9 and TRBJ2-5; D is unresolved. The tail of the sequence fits TRBJ2-7 better, so the J call may be wrong. CDR3 nucleotide sequence: TGTGCCAGCAGCGTAGCTAACAGCTACGAGCAGTACTTC. Translated, it gives CASSVANSYEQYF.